This T cell receptor beta chain was found in a study of PD-1 blockade in classical Hodgkin lymphoma. Study details: Patients in the cohort were put on intravenous nivolumab, 3 mg/kg every 2 weeks.

TCRdb's copy holds only in-frame clones and misses some; the assay was immunoSEQ multiplex PCR. The data hold around 20,000 clones, with more than 75% observed a single time. The germline V gene encodes CDR1 LGHNA and CDR2 YSLEER. The V and J ends lost 0 bases and 2 bases respectively, with 11 bases between them. This CDR3 region has 15 residues. No patient escaped relapse after autologous stem cell transplantation, and brentuximab vedotin exposure varied. The sample in question was peripheral blood mononuclear cells (PBMCs), obtained before the second cycle of nivolumab. V and J are TRBV4-3 and TRBJ2-7; possibly TRBD1 or TRBD2 for D (5 bases each). The source of this sequence is a human donor with classical Hodgkin lymphoma. Here the CDR3 DNA reads TGCGCCAGCAGCCAAGATCGGCAGGGAGCCTACGAGCAGTACTTC. The encoded protein is CASSQDRQGAYEQYF.